A single sample gave rise to the 29 T cell receptor beta chains below, sequenced in a study of regulatory T cells in long-lasting Graves disease. The TCR beta library used iRepertoire HTBI primers with Arm-PCR amplification of CDR3. One entry per CDR3 protein results from TCRdb running MiXCR on the multiplex PCR reads. The sample has hundreds of thousands of distinct CDR3 sequences, approximately 15% seen once. The time point denotes: newly diagnosed GD, antithyroid drugs for less than 3 months. Isolated PBMC RNA provided the starting material for the TCR library. The sample was also reused in another study, on T cells in Graves' hyperthyroidism and ophthalmopathy.

The starting material was peripheral blood mononuclear cells (PBMCs), obtained at new diagnosis, from a patient treated with antithyroid drugs. The receptor set was obtained from a woman in her thirties with Graves disease.

Regarding this clonotype: This may be a read error: a much more frequent sequence differs by one nucleotide. No conserved phenylalanine or tryptophan ends this CDR3, so it is likely a read error. This sequence joins TRBV2 and TRBJ2-5; the D gene is possibly TRBD2 (6 bases). Germline lookup yields CDR1 SNHLY and CDR2 FYNNEI. The CDR3 contains 15 residues. The V gene lost 3 bases and the J gene lost 7 bases, with 18 bases spanning the gap. This CDR3 is CASSEGELASGTQYL. DNA of the CDR3: TGTGCCAGCAGTGAGGGGGAACTAGCCTCCGGGACCCAGTACTTG.

The table lists this clonotype with a few counts. The V and J genes are TRBV2 and TRBJ1-5; D unclear. Germline V lookup: CDR1 SNHLY, CDR2 FYNNEI. This CDR3 is built from 13 residues. Trimming removed 3 bases from V and 7 bases from J, with 10 bases in between. The CDR3 reads CASSEEPGQPQHF. The CDR3 DNA sequence: TGTGCCAGCAGTGAGGAACCGGGACAGCCCCAGCATTTT.

This clonotype was picked up a small number of times. The rearrangement links TRBV20-1 to TRBJ1-2; no clear D gene. V was trimmed by 3 bases and J by 5 bases, leaving 7 bases between them. Germline V gene sequence: CDR1 DFQATT, CDR2 SNEGSKA (reference sequence). CDR3 length: 11 amino acids. The DNA for the CDR3 is TGCAGTGCTAGCACGGGTTATGGCTACACCTTC. Residues: CSASTGYGYTF.

This clonotype has more than one count but fewer than ten. This rearrangement joins TRBV7-9 to TRBJ1-1; perhaps TRBD1 as D (6 bases). This CDR3 has 13 residues. V dropped 1 base and J dropped 10 bases, with 13 bases sitting between them. The V gene's germline CDR1 is SEHNR and CDR2 FQNEAQ (reference sequence). CDR3 DNA sequence: TGTGCCAGCAGCTTAGGCACGGCAGGGGCAGCTTTCTTT. Translated, it gives CASSLGTAGAAFF.

V is TRBV7-3 and J is TRBJ2-7; TRBD1 is a possible D gene (6 bases). Trimming cost V 5 bases and J 6 bases, with 14 bases left between them. CDR1 and CDR2 (germline): SGHTA, FQGTGA. The CDR3 spans 13 residues. CDR3 region: CASSVQGPGEQYF. CDR3 coding DNA: TGTGCCAGCAGCGTACAGGGTCCGGGCGAGCAGTACTTC.

The table lists this clonotype with many counts. V and J are TRBV12-3 or TRBV12-4 and TRBJ2-7; tentative D call: TRBD1 (6 bases). Trimming left V 6 bases short and J 0 bases short, with 12 bases between. The CDR3 runs to 14 residues. This chain's CDR3 is CASSLPGVSYEQYF. DNA for the CDR3: TGTGCCAGCAGCCTCCCAGGGGTCTCCTACGAGCAGTACTTC.

This clonotype was observed a few times. The chain links TRBV19 to TRBJ2-7; 8 nucleotides line up with TRBD1. V trimming: 5 bases; J trimming: 3 bases; junction bases outside the gene matches: 9. The germline gives CDR1 LNHDA, CDR2 SQIVND (reference sequence). This CDR3 has 15 residues. The CDR3 is CASSPSDRVNYEQYF. The CDR3 nucleotides read TGTGCCAGTAGTCCTTCGGACAGGGTAAACTACGAGCAGTACTTC. The variable domain in full, with the rest retrieved from reference TRBV19 and TRBJ2-7, is DGGITQSPKYLFRKEGQNVTLSCEQNLNHDAMYWYRQDPGQGLRLIYYSQIVNDFQKGDIAEGYSVSREKKESFPLTVTSAQKNPTAFYLCASSPSDRVNYEQYFGPGTRLTVT.

This clonotype was observed many times. This rearrangement joins TRBV10-1 to TRBJ2-2, with unresolved D. Trimming took off 1 base at V and 2 bases at J, with 5 bases between the two ends. Germline V lookup: CDR1 WNHNN, CDR2 SYGVQD (reference sequence). The CDR3 runs 14 residues. CDR3 loop: CASSEYRNTGELFF. In DNA form, the CDR3 reads TGCGCCAGCAGTGAGTACAGAAACACCGGGGAGCTGTTTTTT.

This clonotype was counted ten times or more. The chain combines TRBV28 with TRBJ2-7; D uncertain. Germline CDR1 reads MDHEN; CDR2 reads SYDVKM. V was cut by 5 bases and J by 2 bases, with 10 bases left in between. The CDR3 loop spans 13 amino acids. The CDR3 DNA reads TGTGCCAGCAGTCCTCGGGTCCCCTACGAGCAGTACTTC. Its protein is CASSPRVPYEQYF.

This clonotype was observed a few times. The V and J genes are TRBV28 and TRBJ2-7; D ambiguous. The CDR3 has 12 amino acids. Trimming removed 3 bases from V and 6 bases from J, with 9 bases in between. In germline, CDR1 is MDHEN, CDR2 SYDVKM. CDR3 coding DNA: TGTGCCAGCAGTTTGAGTCAGGCCGAGCAGTACTTC. It codes for CASSLSQAEQYF.

Of note for this clonotype: Possible read error: a much larger clone is one base away. The V gene is TRBV28, the J gene TRBJ1-4; D unresolved. There are 14 residues in the CDR3. Germline values: CDR1 MDHEN, CDR2 SYDVKM. The CDR3 DNA follows: TGTGCCAGCAGCCCCATGGGCAGAAGTGAAAGACTGTTTTTT. Translating it yields CASSPMGRSERLFF.

This clonotype was found a few times. An end of the junction does not agree with germline; a read error may underlie this. The chain employs TRBV6-1 and TRBJ2-7, with 9 bases that match TRBD1. The CDR3 is made up of 16 amino acids. CDR1 is MNHNS, CDR2 SASEGT, per germline. The CDR3 DNA is TGTGCCAGCATGGAAGGGACAGGGCTCCTCTCTTACGAGCAGTGCTTT. Amino acid sequence: CASMEGTGLLSYEQCF.

V and J are TRBV4-1 and TRBJ1-1; TRBD1 aligns across 7 bases. This CDR3 is built from 11 residues. After removal of 10 bases from V and 4 bases from J, the junction contained 3 bases not matched to a gene. Germline loops: CDR1 MGHRA, CDR2 YSYEKL. The CDR3 loop reads CAKTGSTEAFF. The DNA for the CDR3 is TGCGCCAAGACAGGGTCCACTGAAGCTTTCTTT.

This clonotype was recorded at least ten times. The gene calls are TRBV12-3 or TRBV12-4 and TRBJ2-1; TRBD2 might be the D (6 bases). Trimming cost V 1 base and J 6 bases, with 7 bases left between them. CDR3 size: 13 residues. In DNA form, the CDR3 reads TGTGCCAGCAGTTTAGTGGGGGGCAATGAGCAGTTCTTC. Its protein product is CASSLVGGNEQFF.

This clonotype was picked up many times. The chain carries TRBV2 and TRBJ1-1, with a tentative D call TRBD1 (5 bases). The CDR3 runs 11 residues. Between the trimmed V and J ends, which lost 8 bases and 6 bases, there was a span of 10 bases. Germline assignment: CDR1 SNHLY and CDR2 FYNNEI. The CDR3 loop is CASRTGAEAFF. DNA of the CDR3: TGTGCCAGCCGCACAGGAGCTGAAGCTTTCTTT.

This chain links TRBV5-1 with TRBJ1-2, with 8 bases identical to TRBD1. Per the germline V gene, CDR1 is SGHRS and CDR2 is YFSETQ. The V gene end was trimmed by 3 bases and the J gene end by 8 bases; junction bases not matched to a gene: 9. The CDR3 sequence is 14 residues long. Here the CDR3 DNA reads TGCGCCAGCAGCTGGACGGGACAGGATTCGGGCTACACCTTC. Protein product: CASSWTGQDSGYTF.

This clonotype turned up a few times. V gene TRBV10-1 combines with J gene TRBJ2-3, with TRBD2 identical over 14 bases. The CDR3 loop spans 16 amino acids. Per germline, CDR1 WNHNN and CDR2 SYGVQD (reference sequence). V shed 6 bases and J 4 bases; nucleotides not matched to a gene: 6. This chain's CDR3 is CASSPGLAGEADTQYF. The CDR3 DNA sequence: TGCGCCAGCAGCCCGGGACTAGCGGGAGAGGCAGATACGCAGTATTTT.

This clonotype appeared many times. This chain links TRBV2 with TRBJ1-4; the D is unclear. Germline CDR1 reads SNHLY; CDR2 reads FYNNEI. Trimming cost V 5 bases and J 1 base, with 11 bases left between them. The CDR3 contains 15 residues. The CDR3 DNA sequence: TGTGCCAGCAGTCCCGGACGGGAAACTAATGAAAAACTGTTTTTT. This codes for CASSPGRETNEKLFF. Looking up the rest from reference TRBV2 and TRBJ1-4 gives the full variable domain: EPEVTQTPSHQVTQMGQEVILRCVPISNHLYFYWYRQILGQKVEFLVSFYNNEISEKSEIFDDQFSVERPDGSNFTLKIRSTKLEDSAMYFCASSPGRETNEKLFFGSGTQLSVL.

In this sample, this clonotype turned up many times. V is TRBV28 and J is TRBJ1-5, with 8 bases that match TRBD1. The CDR3 totals 15 residues. Germline-derived CDR1 and CDR2 are MDHEN and SYDVKM. The V gene end was trimmed by 6 bases and the J gene end by 6 bases; junction bases not matched to a gene: 10. The CDR3 DNA follows: TGTGCCAGCAGGATTCAGGGGGCATCGGGTCAGCCCCAGCATTTT. As protein: CASRIQGASGQPQHF.

With respect to this clonotype: A much larger clone is a single base away; this may be a read error. No conserved phenylalanine or tryptophan ends this CDR3, so it is likely a read error. Written as DNA, the CDR3 is TGCAGTGCTAGAGATATCTACCACTACTACAATGAGCAGTTCCTC. This gives the protein CSARDIYHYYNEQFL. The chain links TRBV20-1 to TRBJ2-1; D uncertain. From germline, CDR1 is DFQATT and CDR2 SNEGSKA (reference sequence). The V and J ends lost 0 bases and 3 bases respectively, with 12 bases between them. The CDR3 spans 15 residues.

This clonotype has at least ten counts. The chain joins TRBV28 to TRBJ2-1; maybe TRBD2 (6 bases). V was clipped by 3 bases and J by 2 bases, with 11 bases between them. Germline CDR1 is MDHEN and CDR2 is SYDVKM. This CDR3 comprises 15 residues. The CDR3 here is CASSLPGEAYNEQFF. In DNA form, the CDR3 reads TGTGCCAGCAGTTTGCCGGGAGAAGCCTACAATGAGCAGTTCTTC.

Many counts were recorded for this clonotype. The CDR3, as DNA: TGTGCCAGCAGTGTACCCGGGGCCTACGAGCAGTACTTC. As protein: CASSVPGAYEQYF. V is TRBV6-1 and J is TRBJ2-7, with D maybe TRBD2 (5 bases). The CDR3 consists of 13 residues. V lost 4 bases to trimming and J lost 2 bases, with 9 bases between them. Germline-derived CDR1 and CDR2 are MNHNS and SASEGT.

This clonotype appeared many times. The V call is TRBV30, the J call TRBJ1-2; D not certain. Germline V gene sequence: CDR1 GTSNPN, CDR2 SVGIG (reference sequence). The V end was cut by 4 bases, the J end by 0 bases, with 12 bases between. The CDR3 totals 14 residues. The CDR3 here is CAWTRVSANYGYTF. The CDR3 nucleotides read TGTGCCTGGACTAGGGTTTCGGCTAACTATGGCTACACCTTC.

Ten or more counts support this clonotype. The gene calls are TRBV20-1 and TRBJ2-7, with 7 nucleotides matching TRBD1. J gave up 4 bases and V 7 bases, and 10 bases lay outside the gene matches. The CDR3 contains 13 residues. Germline CDR1 and CDR2: DFQATT and SNEGSKA (reference sequence). The chain's CDR3 is CSVSPGGVYEQYF. The CDR3 coding sequence is TGCAGTGTTAGCCCAGGGGGTGTGTACGAGCAGTACTTC.

The chain links TRBV7-9 to TRBJ2-1, with no clear D. CDR1 is SEHNR, CDR2 FQNEAQ, per germline (reference sequence). The CDR3 runs 11 residues. Between the trimmed V and J ends, which lost 5 bases and 13 bases, there was a span of 12 bases. For the CDR3, the DNA is TGTGCCAGCAGCGGGTCCCCATCACAGTTCTTC. Translated: CASSGSPSQFF.

This clonotype was seen only a few times. The chain uses TRBV6-4 and TRBJ1-6; D ambiguous. The CDR3 loop spans 13 amino acids. V lost 10 bases and J lost 6, with 13 bases in between. Germline lookup yields CDR1 MRHNA and CDR2 SNTAGT. CDR3 bases: TGTGCCACCCGGAGGGAACTTAATTCACCCCTCCACTTT. Translation: CATRRELNSPLHF.

V is TRBV12-3 or TRBV12-4 and J is TRBJ2-5; no reliable D call. Trimming removed 1 base at V and 6 bases at J, with 9 bases between. This CDR3 has 13 amino acids. CDR3 sequence: CASSLVAEQTQYF. DNA for the CDR3: TGTGCCAGCAGTTTAGTCGCAGAGCAGACCCAGTACTTC.

This clonotype was observed many times. This rearrangement joins TRBV12-3 or TRBV12-4 to TRBJ1-5, with 8 bases aligning to TRBD1. This CDR3 contains 14 residues. V lost 6 bases to trimming and J lost 5 bases; unmatched junction nucleotides: 6. CDR3: CASSNRTGYQPQHF. The CDR3 DNA sequence: TGTGCCAGCAGCAACAGGACAGGGTATCAGCCCCAGCATTTT.

This clonotype was counted between two and nine times. The chain employs TRBV6-1 and TRBJ2-2; the D gene is possibly TRBD2 (5 bases). Looked up from germline, CDR1 is MNHNS and CDR2 is SASEGT. The length of the CDR3 is 14 residues. V lost 6 bases and J 6 bases, leaving 14 bases between the germline ends. Written as DNA, the CDR3 is TGTGCCAGCAGCCCCGAACTAGTCCCCGGGGAGCTGTTTTTT. Amino acid sequence: CASSPELVPGELFF.